Given below is one T cell receptor (beta chain) in context. Its antigen is undetermined. Assay used: immunoSEQ multiplex PCR; TCRdb lists only in-frame clones, some missing. The table has tens of thousands of clones, approximately 80% seen once. CDR1 and CDR2 from the germline V gene are SEHNR and FQNEAQ (reference sequence). V was clipped by 6 bases and J by 6 bases, with 9 bases between them. This CDR3 region has 12 residues. This record comes from a study of T cell responses to AZD1222 COVID-19 vaccine. Findings of the study overall: When two AZD1222 doses had been given, Spike-specific TCR breadth and depth rose. Epitopes outside B.1.351 and B.1.1.7 mutated regions reportedly drew nearly half of spike TCRs. Along spike, vaccine-associated CD4 TCRs were found throughout, with dominance at 160-218 and 743-854.

The receptor comes from an adult in good health. The J gene is TRBJ2-1, the V gene TRBV7-9, with D uncertain. Source: peripheral blood, taken on day 0 of AZD1222 vaccination. CDR3 sequence: CASSSSGNEQFF. In nucleotides, the CDR3 is TGTGCCAGCAGTTCCTCCGGCAATGAGCAGTTCTTC.